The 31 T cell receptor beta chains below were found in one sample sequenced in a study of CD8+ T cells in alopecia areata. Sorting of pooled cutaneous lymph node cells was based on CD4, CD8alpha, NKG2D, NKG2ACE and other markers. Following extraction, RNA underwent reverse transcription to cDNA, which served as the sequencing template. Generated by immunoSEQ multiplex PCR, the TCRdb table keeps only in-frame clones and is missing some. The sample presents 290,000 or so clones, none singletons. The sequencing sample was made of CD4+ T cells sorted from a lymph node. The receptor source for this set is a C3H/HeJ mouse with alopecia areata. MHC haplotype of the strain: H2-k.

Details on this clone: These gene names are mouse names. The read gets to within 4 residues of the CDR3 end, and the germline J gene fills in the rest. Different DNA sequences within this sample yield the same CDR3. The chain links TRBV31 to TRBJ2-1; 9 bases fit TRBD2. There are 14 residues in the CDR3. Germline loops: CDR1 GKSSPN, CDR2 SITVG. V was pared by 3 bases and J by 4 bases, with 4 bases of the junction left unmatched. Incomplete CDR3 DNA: TGTGCCTGGAGCCCACTGGGGGGTTATGCT. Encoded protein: CAWSPLGGYA. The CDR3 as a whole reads CAWSPLGGYAEQFF.

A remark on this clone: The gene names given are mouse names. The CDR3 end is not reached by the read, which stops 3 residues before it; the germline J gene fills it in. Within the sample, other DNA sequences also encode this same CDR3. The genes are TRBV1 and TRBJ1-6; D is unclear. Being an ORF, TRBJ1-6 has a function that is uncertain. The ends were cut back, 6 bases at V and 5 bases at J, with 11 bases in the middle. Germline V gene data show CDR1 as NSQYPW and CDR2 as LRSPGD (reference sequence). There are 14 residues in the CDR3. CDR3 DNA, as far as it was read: TGCACCTGCAGCGCTGACAAAAATAATTCGCCC. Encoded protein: CTCSADKNNSP. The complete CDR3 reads CTCSADKNNSPLYF.

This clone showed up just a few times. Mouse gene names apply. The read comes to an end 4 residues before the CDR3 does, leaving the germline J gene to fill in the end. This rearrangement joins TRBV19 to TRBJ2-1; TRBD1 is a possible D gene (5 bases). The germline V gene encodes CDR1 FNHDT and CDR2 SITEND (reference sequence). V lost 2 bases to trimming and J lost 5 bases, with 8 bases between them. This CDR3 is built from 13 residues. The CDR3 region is CASSIPGNAEQFF. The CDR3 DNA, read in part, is TGTGCCAGCAGTATTCCAGGGAATGCT.

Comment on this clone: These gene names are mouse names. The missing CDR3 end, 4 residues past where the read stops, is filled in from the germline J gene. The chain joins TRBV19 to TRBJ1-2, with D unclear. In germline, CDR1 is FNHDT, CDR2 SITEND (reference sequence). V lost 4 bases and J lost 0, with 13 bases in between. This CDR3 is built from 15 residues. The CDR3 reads CASSPGRLSNSDYTF. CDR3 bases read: TGTGCCAGCAGTCCTGGTCGTCTCTCAAACTCC.

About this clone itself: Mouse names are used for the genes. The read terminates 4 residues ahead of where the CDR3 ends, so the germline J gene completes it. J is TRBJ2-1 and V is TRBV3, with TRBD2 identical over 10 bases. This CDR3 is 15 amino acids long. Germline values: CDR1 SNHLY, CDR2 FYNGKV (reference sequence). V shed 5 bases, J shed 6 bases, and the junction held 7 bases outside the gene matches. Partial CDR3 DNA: TGTGCCAGCAGCCTCCCCGACTGGGGGGTTGCT. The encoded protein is CASSLPDWGVA. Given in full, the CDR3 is CASSLPDWGVAEQFF. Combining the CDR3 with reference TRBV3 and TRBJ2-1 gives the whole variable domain GPKVLQIPSHQIIDMGQMVTLNCDPVSNHLYFYWYKQILGQQMEFLVNFYNGKVMEKSKLFKDQFSVERPDGSYFTLKIQPTALEDSAVYFCASSLPDWGVAEQFFGPGTRLTVL.

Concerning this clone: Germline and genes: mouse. This CDR3 reads CASSMYGSAETLYF. The covered CDR3 bases are TGTGCCAGCAGTATGTATGGTAGTGCAGAA. The chain has TRBV19 and TRBJ2-3, with D hard to call. The read gets to within 4 residues of the CDR3 end, and the germline J gene fills in the rest. Germline V gives CDR1 FNHDT, CDR2 SITEND (reference sequence). CDR3 length: 14 residues. V was shortened by 2 bases and J by 0 bases, with 7 bases between the two germline ends.

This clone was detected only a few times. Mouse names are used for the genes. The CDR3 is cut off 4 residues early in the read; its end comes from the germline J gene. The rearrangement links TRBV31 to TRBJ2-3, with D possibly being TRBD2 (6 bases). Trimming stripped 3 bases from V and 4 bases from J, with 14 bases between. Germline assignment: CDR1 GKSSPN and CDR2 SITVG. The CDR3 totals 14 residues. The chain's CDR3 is CAWSLGLSTETLYF. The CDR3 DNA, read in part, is TGTGCCTGGAGCCTGGGGTTGAGTACAGAA.

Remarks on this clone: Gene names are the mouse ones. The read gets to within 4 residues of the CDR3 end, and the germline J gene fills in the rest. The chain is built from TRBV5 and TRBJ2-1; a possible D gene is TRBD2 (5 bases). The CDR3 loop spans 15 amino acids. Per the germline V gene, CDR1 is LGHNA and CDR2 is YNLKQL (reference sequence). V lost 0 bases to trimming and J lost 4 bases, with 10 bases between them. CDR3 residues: CASSQDIGLYAEQFF. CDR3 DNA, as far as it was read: TGTGCCAGCAGCCAAGATATTGGACTTTATGCT.

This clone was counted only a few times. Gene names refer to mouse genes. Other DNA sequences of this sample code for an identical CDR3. CDR3 residues: CASSPGGARAETLYF. CDR3 bases read: TGTGCCAGCAGTCCTGGGGGGGCGCGTGCAGAA. V and J are TRBV13-3 and TRBJ2-3, with 10 bases that match TRBD2. The observed sequence ends 4 residues before the CDR3 terminus, with the missing tail filled in from the germline J gene. The germline CDR1 and CDR2 sequences are NNHDY and SYVADS. The length of the CDR3 is 15 residues. V lost 4 bases to trimming and J lost 1 base; unmatched junction nucleotides: 3.

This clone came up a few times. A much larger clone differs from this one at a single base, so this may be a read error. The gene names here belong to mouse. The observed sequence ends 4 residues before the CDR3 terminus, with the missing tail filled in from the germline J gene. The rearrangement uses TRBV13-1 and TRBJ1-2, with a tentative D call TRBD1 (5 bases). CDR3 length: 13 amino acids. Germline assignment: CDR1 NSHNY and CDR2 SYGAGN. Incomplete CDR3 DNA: TGTGCCAGCAGTGATGGGGGGGACCCC. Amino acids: CASSDGGDP. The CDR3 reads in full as CASSDGGDPDYTF.

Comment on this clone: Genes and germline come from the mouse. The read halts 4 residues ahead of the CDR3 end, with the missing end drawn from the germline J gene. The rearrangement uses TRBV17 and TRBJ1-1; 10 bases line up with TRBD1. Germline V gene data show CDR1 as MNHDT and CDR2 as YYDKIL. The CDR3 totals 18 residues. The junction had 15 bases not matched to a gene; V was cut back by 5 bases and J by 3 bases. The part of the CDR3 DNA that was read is TGTGCTAGCAGTCCCTCAGACAGGGGGCGAGGGAGTGACACA. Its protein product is CASSPSDRGRGSDT. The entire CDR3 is CASSPSDRGRGSDTEVFF.

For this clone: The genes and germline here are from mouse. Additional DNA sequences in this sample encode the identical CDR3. The part of the CDR3 DNA that was read is TGCACCTGCAGTGCAGGGCAGGGTTAT. This gives the protein CTCSAGQGY. The full CDR3 protein is CTCSAGQGYEQYF. The V call is TRBV1, the J call TRBJ2-7; D perhaps matches TRBD1 (5 bases). The read stops 4 residues short of the end of the CDR3; the missing end is completed from the germline J gene. The CDR3 spans 13 residues. Germline assignment: CDR1 NSQYPW and CDR2 LRSPGD (reference sequence).

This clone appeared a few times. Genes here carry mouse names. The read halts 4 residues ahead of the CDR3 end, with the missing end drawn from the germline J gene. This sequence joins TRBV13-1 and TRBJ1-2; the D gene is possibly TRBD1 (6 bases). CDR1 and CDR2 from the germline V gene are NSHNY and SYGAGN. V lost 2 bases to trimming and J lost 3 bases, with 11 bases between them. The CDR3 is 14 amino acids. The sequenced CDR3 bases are TGTGCCAGCAGTGACAGGGGAGAAGACTCC. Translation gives CASSDRGEDS. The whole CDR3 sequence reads CASSDRGEDSDYTF.

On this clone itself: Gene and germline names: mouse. The CDR3 region is CASSTRDWGAHNTLYF. The sequenced part of the CDR3 DNA is TGTGCTAGCAGTACTCGGGACTGGGGGGCTCACAAC. This chain connects TRBV17 to TRBJ2-4; 12 nucleotides match TRBD2. Read data end 4 residues before the CDR3 end; the end is taken from the germline J gene. The CDR3 covers 16 residues. The germline V gene has CDR1 MNHDT and CDR2 YYDKIL.

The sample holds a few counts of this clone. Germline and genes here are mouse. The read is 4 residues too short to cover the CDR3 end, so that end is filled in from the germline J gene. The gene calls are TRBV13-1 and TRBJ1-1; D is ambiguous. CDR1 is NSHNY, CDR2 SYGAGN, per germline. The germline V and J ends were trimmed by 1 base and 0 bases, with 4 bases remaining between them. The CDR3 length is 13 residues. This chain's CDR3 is CASSDLSNTEVFF. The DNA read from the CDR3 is TGTGCCAGCAGTGATCTTTCAAACACA.

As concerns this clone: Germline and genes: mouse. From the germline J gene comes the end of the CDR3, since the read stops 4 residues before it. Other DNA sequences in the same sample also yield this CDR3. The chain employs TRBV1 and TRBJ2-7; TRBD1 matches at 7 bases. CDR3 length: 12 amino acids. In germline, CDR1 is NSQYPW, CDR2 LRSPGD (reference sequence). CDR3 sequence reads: CTCSDRGYEQYF. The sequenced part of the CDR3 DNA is TGCACCTGCAGTGACAGGGGTTAT.

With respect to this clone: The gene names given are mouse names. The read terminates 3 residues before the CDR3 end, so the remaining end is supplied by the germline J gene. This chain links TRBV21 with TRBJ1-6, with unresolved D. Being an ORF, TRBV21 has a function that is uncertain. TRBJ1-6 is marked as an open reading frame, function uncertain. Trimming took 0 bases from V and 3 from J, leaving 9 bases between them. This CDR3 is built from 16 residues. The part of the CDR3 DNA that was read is TGTGCTAGCAGTCAATCAAAAGGGTTCTATAATTCGCCC. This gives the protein CASSQSKGFYNSP. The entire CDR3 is CASSQSKGFYNSPLYF.

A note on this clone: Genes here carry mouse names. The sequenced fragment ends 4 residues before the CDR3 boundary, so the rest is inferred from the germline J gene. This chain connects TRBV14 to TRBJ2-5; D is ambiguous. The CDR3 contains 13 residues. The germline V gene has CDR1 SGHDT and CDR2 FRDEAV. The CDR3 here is CASSFRQEDTQYF. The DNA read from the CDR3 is TGTGCCAGCAGTTTCAGGCAGGAGGAC.

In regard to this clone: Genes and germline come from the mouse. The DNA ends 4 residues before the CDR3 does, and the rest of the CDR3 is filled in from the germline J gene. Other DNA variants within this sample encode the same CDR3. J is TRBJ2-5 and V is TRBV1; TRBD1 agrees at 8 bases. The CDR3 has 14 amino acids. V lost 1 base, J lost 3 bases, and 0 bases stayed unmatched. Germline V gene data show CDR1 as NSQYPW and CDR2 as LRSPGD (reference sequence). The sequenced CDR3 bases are TGCACCTGCAGTGCAGGGACAGGGCAAGAC. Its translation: CTCSAGTGQD. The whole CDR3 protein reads CTCSAGTGQDTQYF.

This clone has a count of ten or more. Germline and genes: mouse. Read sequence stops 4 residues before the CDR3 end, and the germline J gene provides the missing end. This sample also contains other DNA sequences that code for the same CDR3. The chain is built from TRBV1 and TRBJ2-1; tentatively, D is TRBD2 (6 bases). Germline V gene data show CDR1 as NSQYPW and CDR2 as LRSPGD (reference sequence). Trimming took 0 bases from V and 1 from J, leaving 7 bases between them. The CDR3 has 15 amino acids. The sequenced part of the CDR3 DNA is TGCACCTGCAGTGCAGACGGGGGGAACTATGCT. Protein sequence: CTCSADGGNYA. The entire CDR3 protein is CTCSADGGNYAEQFF.

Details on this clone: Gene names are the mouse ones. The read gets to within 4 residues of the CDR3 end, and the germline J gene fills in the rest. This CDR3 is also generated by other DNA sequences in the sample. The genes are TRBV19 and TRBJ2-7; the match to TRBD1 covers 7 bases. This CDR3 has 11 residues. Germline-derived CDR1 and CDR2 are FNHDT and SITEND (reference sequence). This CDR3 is CASRQGYEQYF. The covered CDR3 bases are TGTGCCAGCAGACAGGGGTAT.

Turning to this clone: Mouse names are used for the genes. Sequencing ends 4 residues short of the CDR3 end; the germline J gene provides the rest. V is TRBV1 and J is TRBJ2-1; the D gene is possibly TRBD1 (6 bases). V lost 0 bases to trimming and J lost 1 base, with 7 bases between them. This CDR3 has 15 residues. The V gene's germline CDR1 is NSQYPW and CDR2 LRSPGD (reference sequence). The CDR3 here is CTCSAEGTNYAEQFF. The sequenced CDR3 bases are TGCACCTGCAGTGCAGAAGGGACAAACTATGCT.

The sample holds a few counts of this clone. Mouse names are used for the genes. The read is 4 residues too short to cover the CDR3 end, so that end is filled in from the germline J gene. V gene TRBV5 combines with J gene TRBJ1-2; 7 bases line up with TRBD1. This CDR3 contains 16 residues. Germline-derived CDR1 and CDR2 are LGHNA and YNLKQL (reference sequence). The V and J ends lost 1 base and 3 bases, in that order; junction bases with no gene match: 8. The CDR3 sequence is CASSQGQGEVDSDYTF. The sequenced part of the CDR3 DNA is TGTGCCAGCAGCCAAGGACAGGGAGAGGTAGACTCC.

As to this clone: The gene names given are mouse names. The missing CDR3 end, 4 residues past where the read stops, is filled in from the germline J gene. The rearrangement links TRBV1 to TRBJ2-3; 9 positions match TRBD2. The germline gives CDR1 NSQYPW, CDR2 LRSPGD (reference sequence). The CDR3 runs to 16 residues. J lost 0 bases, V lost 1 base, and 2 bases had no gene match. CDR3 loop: CTCSAVLGGSAETLYF. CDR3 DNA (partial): TGCACCTGCAGTGCAGTTCTGGGGGGGAGTGCAGAA.

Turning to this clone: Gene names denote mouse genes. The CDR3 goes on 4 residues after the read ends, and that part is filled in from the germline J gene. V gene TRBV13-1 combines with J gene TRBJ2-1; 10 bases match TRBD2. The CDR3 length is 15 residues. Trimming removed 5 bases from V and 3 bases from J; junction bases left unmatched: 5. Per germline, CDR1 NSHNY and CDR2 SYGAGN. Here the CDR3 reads CASRPNWGGYAEQFF. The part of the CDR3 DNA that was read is TGTGCCAGCAGGCCAAACTGGGGGGGCTATGCT.

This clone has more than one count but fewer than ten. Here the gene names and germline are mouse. CDR3 DNA (partial): TGTGCCAGCGGTGATGCAAGGGCTGGGTCCTATGCT. Its translation is CASGDARAGSYA. The complete CDR3 reads CASGDARAGSYAEQFF. The rearrangement links TRBV13-2 to TRBJ2-1; D may be TRBD2 (5 bases). The read ends 4 residues before the CDR3 terminus; that terminus is restored from the germline J gene. The CDR3 runs to 16 residues. The V end lost 0 bases, the J end lost 3 bases, and 13 bases lay between the germline ends. Germline-derived CDR1 and CDR2 are NNHNN and SYGAGS (reference sequence).

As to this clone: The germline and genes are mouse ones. The covered CDR3 bases are TGTGCCAGCAGTGATCGGTGGGGGGGCGCGAGACAAGAC. Encoded protein: CASSDRWGGARQD. In full, the CDR3 reads CASSDRWGGARQDTQYF. This rearrangement joins TRBV13-1 to TRBJ2-5; 9 bases map to TRBD2. The observed sequence ends 4 residues before the CDR3 terminus, with the missing tail filled in from the germline J gene. The ends lost 1 base at V and 3 bases at J; junction bases unmatched: 9. The CDR3 is 17 amino acids. The germline gives CDR1 NSHNY, CDR2 SYGAGN.

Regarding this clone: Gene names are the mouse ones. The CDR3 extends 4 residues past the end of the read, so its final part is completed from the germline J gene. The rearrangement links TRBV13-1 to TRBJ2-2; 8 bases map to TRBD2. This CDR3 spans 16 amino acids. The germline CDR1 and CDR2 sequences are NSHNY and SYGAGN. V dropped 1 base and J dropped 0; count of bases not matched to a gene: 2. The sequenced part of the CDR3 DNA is TGTGCCAGCAGTGATCCTGGGGGGACAAACACCGGG. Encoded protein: CASSDPGGTNTG. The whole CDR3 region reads CASSDPGGTNTGQLYF.

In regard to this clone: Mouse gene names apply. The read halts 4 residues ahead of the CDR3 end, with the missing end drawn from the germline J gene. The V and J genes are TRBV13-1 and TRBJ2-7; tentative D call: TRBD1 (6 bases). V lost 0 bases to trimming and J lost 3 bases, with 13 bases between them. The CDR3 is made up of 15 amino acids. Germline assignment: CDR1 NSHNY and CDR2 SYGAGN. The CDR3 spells CASSDGPGQIYEQYF. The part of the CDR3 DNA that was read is TGTGCCAGCAGTGATGGTCCGGGACAAATCTAT.

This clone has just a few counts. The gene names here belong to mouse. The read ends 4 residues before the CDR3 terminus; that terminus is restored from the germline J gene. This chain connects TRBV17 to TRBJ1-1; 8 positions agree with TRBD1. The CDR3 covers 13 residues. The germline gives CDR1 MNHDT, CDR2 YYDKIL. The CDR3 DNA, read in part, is TGTGCTAGCAGTAGCCAGGGGGCGCGA. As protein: CASSSQGAR. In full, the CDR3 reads CASSSQGAREVFF.

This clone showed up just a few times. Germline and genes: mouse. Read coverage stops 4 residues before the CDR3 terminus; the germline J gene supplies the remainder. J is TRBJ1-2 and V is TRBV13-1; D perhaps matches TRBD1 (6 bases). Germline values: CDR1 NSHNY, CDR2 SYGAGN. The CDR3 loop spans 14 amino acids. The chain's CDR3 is CASSKTGGAPDYTF. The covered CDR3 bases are TGTGCCAGCAGCAAAACTGGGGGGGCGCCC.